The TCR beta chain under discussion was sequenced for a study of cytomegalovirus exposure and HLA in healthy donors. The CDR3 runs to 14 residues. V trimming: 4 bases; J trimming: 2 bases; junction bases outside the gene matches: 5. Germline assignment: CDR1 SGHNT and CDR2 YYREEE (reference sequence). Using immunoSEQ multiplex PCR, the repertoire was profiled, and TCRdb retains in-frame clones only, with some absent. This sample carries approximately 270,000 clones, about 86% of them seen once, and the ten largest clones take 1%. The sequence was obtained from a woman between 18 and 29 years old in good health and CMV-seronegative. This rearrangement joins TRBV5-4 to TRBJ2-7, with 8 bases lining up with TRBD2. The specimen sequenced was PBMCs. CDR3 protein: CASSPGGAPYEQYF. For the CDR3, the DNA is TGTGCCAGCAGCCCGGGGGGGGCGCCCTACGAGCAGTACTTC.